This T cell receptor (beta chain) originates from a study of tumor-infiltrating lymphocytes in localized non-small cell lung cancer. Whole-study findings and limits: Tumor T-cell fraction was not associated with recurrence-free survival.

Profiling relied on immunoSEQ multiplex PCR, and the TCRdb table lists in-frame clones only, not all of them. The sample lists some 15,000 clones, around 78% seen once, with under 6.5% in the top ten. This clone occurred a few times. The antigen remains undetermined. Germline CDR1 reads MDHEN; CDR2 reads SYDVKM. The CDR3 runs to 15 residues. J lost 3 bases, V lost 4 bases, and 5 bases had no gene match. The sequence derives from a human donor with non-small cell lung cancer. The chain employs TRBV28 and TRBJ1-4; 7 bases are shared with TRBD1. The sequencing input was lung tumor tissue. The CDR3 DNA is TGTGCCAGCAGTTCAAGGGGGCGGCCTAATGAAAAACTGTTTTTT. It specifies CASSSRGRPNEKLFF.